Presented here are 14 T cell receptor beta chains from one specimen sequenced in a study of T cells in Graves' hyperthyroidism and ophthalmopathy. TCR beta CDR3 sequences were amplified from RNA transcripts. First-round RT-PCR with HTBI primers amplified the TCR CDR3 region. TCRdb called the multiplex PCR reads again in MiXCR, with one record for every CDR3 protein. The data contain about 570,000 distinct CDR3 sequences, about half of them seen just once; the ten biggest clones take up roughly 19%. The material sequenced was peripheral blood or thyroid tissue (not recorded which). Receptor source: an adult woman with Graves' disease, either hyperthyroidism or ophthalmopathy (not recorded which).

This clonotype has at least ten counts. The rearrangement uses TRBV20-1 and TRBJ2-7; 9 positions agree with TRBD2. J lost 3 bases, V lost 3 bases, and 9 bases had no gene match. The CDR3 spans 15 residues. Germline V gene sequence: CDR1 DFQATT, CDR2 SNEGSKA (reference sequence). CDR3: CSASPRGREGYEQYF. The DNA of the CDR3 is TGCAGTGCTAGTCCCAGAGGGCGGGAGGGCTACGAGCAGTACTTC.

The gene calls are TRBV28 and TRBJ1-5; D remains unclear. The CDR3 contains 17 residues. V dropped 7 bases and J dropped 4 bases, with 23 bases sitting between them. The germline gives CDR1 MDHEN, CDR2 SYDVKM. The CDR3 region is CASTISLLRKVNQPQHF. DNA for the CDR3: TGTGCCAGCACCATCTCTCTCCTCCGAAAAGTTAATCAGCCCCAGCATTTT.

This clonotype has only a few counts. The rearrangement uses TRBV15 and TRBJ1-2, with a possible D match to TRBD1 (5 bases). CDR1 and CDR2 from the germline V gene are LNHNV and YYDKDF (reference sequence). With 3 bases removed from V and 12 bases from J, the gap between germline ends came to 11 bases. This CDR3 spans 11 amino acids. The CDR3 is CATSSDRGNTF. The CDR3, as DNA: TGTGCCACCAGCAGTGACAGAGGAAACACCTTC.

The chain recombines TRBV11-2 with TRBJ2-7; 9 nucleotides line up with TRBD2. Looked up from germline, CDR1 is SGHAT and CDR2 is FQNNGV. This CDR3 is built from 17 residues. V lost 1 base, J lost 7 bases, and 14 bases stayed unmatched. The CDR3 DNA is TGTGCCAGCAGCTTAGGACAGTTACAGGGACTAGCTCCTGAGCAGTACTTC. Translating gives CASSLGQLQGLAPEQYF.

The sample holds many counts of this clonotype. CDR3 DNA: TGTGCCAGCACCATAGATGGAGGGGCTAGTCAGCCCCAGCATTTT. Translating gives CASTIDGGASQPQHF. This chain joins TRBV6-2 or TRBV6-3 and TRBJ1-5; tentative D call: TRBD1 (5 bases). The V and J ends lost 7 bases and 6 bases respectively, with 19 bases between them. This CDR3 is 15 amino acids long. Germline V CDR1 and CDR2: MNHEY, SVGEGT.

This clonotype was observed at least ten times. The chain joins TRBV6-6 to TRBJ1-3, with 10 bases fitting TRBD1. Trimming took 6 bases from V and 0 from J; bases not matched to a gene: 8. Germline CDR1 MNHNY, CDR2 SVGAGI (reference sequence). This CDR3 is built from 17 residues. The CDR3 spells CASRKPGQGLSGNTIYF. CDR3 DNA sequence: TGTGCCAGCAGGAAACCGGGACAGGGGCTCTCTGGAAACACCATATATTTT.

The table lists this clonotype with many counts. The chain is built from TRBV20-1 and TRBJ1-1; D gene ambiguous. V was clipped by 5 bases and J by 11 bases, with 9 bases between them. The CDR3 has 9 residues. CDR1 and CDR2 from the germline V gene are DFQATT and SNEGSKA (reference sequence). For the CDR3, the DNA is TGCAGTGCTCCCCCGAGCGCTTTCTTT. Translation: CSAPPSAFF.

This chain connects TRBV4-1 to TRBJ2-5; D is perhaps TRBD1 or TRBD2 (5 bases each). CDR3 length equals 16 residues. Trimming pared 2 bases from V and 1 base from J, leaving 14 bases between. Germline lookup yields CDR1 MGHRA and CDR2 YSYEKL. The CDR3 DNA is TGCGCCAGCAGCCAAAGAGGGGCCGCCATCCAAGAGACCCAGTACTTC. This gives the protein CASSQRGAAIQETQYF.

This clonotype came up a few times. V is TRBV2 and J is TRBJ1-6, with 7 bases identical to TRBD1. With 5 bases clipped from V and 8 bases from J, the junction kept 15 bases outside the gene matches. The CDR3 is 17 residues long. The germline gives CDR1 SNHLY, CDR2 FYNNEI. The CDR3 sequence: CASSPPDRSLGDSPLHF. Written as DNA, the CDR3 is TGTGCCAGCAGTCCCCCGGACAGGTCCCTCGGCGATTCACCCCTCCACTTT.

The table lists this clonotype with a few counts. This chain connects TRBV15 to TRBJ2-5; D is tentatively TRBD1 or TRBD2 (5 bases each). V gave up 3 bases and J gave up 5 bases, with 7 bases separating them. The CDR3 is made up of 12 amino acids. The germline CDR1 and CDR2 sequences are LNHNV and YYDKDF (reference sequence). The CDR3 loop reads CATSRGEETQYF. DNA of the CDR3: TGTGCCACCAGCAGGGGGGAGGAGACCCAGTACTTC.

This clonotype was counted between two and nine times. V is TRBV2 and J is TRBJ1-5; tentative D call: TRBD1 (5 bases). The V gene's germline CDR1 is SNHLY and CDR2 FYNNEI. The CDR3 covers 12 residues. The CDR3 reads CAQTTGNQPQHF. The DNA of the CDR3 is TGTGCTCAGACGACAGGCAATCAGCCCCAGCATTTT.

The chain has TRBV7-8 and TRBJ1-1; D ambiguous. Germline V CDR1 and CDR2: SGHVS, FQNEAQ. The CDR3 has 14 residues. V lost 4 bases and J 9 bases, leaving 18 bases between the germline ends. The CDR3, as DNA: TGTGCCAGCAGCTCAGCAAGCGGGAGGGCGAAAGCTTTCTTT. This encodes CASSSASGRAKAFF.

This clonotype was detected many times. The chain employs TRBV12-3 or TRBV12-4 and TRBJ1-6; tentatively, D is TRBD1 (5 bases). The V and J ends lost 5 bases and 7 bases respectively, with 6 bases between them. The CDR3 spans 12 residues. The CDR3 protein is CASSRQNSPLHF. DNA of the CDR3: TGTGCCAGCAGTCGACAGAATTCACCCCTCCACTTT.

This clonotype came up many times. The chain carries TRBV20-1 and TRBJ2-7; TRBD1 matches 11 bases. CDR3 size: 14 residues. The germline V gene has CDR1 DFQATT and CDR2 SNEGSKA (reference sequence). J gave up 4 bases and V 1 base, and 3 bases lay outside the gene matches. CDR3 DNA: TGCAGTGCTAGAGGGGACAGGGGGGCGTACGAGCAGTACTTC. This translates into CSARGDRGAYEQYF.